This entry is about one T cell receptor beta chain. Its antigen is not yet known. No per-base quality is available; no much larger clone lies one base away. From its cysteine to its phenylalanine, the CDR3 spans 14 amino acids. Only CDR3 DNA remains: 42 bases, in frame from the first base. Based on the germline V gene (reference sequence), the CDR1 and CDR2 sequences are MNHEY and SMNVEV. For this chain, trimming is 6 bases at the V end and 6 bases at the J end, and the number of junction bases without a gene match is 9. Ficoll-Paque density gradient centrifugation was the method used to isolate PBMCs. Sequencing relied on an Illumina NovaSeq 6000. cDNA libraries for TCRalpha and TCRbeta were prepared by 5'RACE using constant-segment primers, with sample barcodes and unique molecular identifiers added. RNA was extracted from every sample with Trizol reagent. Amplification of the libraries took two PCR steps, and the second step added a second sample barcode plus Illumina TruSeq adapters. Sequencing of libraries was performed on an Illumina NovaSeq with 2 x 150 bp paired-end reads. The original methods were these. Demultiplexing of reads and collapsing into UMI-guided consensus sequences were performed with migec v1.2.7. Using mixcr v2.1.11, UMI consensuses were aligned to TRA and TRB V and J templates and then assembled into clonotypes. A clonotype was counted as expanded or contracted only if both edgeR and NoisET called the change significant, with noise models trained on biological replicates. For edgeR calls, a false discovery rate-adjusted p below 0.01 and a log2 fold-change threshold of 1 were applied. As an exploratory analysis of dynamics, max-normalized trajectories of the 1000 most abundant clonotypes were examined with PCA combined with hierarchical clustering. Separately sequenced CD4+ and CD8+ repertoires were used to assign a CD4 or CD8 phenotype to each responding clone. TCRdb redid the processing of the public reads, applying fastp at Q25 and MiXCR, and retained in-frame beta chains. Each entry is one CDR3 protein sequence, shown with its most common DNA and genes. TCRdb, rather than the study authors, made the V and J calls. Present in this sample are around 150,000 distinct CDR3 sequences, more than 12% of which were seen just once. The ten largest clones add up to roughly 15% of the sample.

The data are from a study of T-cell memory formation after mild COVID-19 (dated by TCRdb to about 2021). The study in broad terms: TCR sequence clusters from the two donors were found to be largely donor specific. In a couple of donors, T-cell clones that expanded and contracted after mild COVID-19 were followed by sequencing TCRalpha and TCRbeta repertoires longitudinally. The cohort comprised two young, previously healthy adult volunteers, one female and one male. The research as a whole found: Contracting CD4+ clones were found mainly in CM and EM memory subsets, while CD8+ clones were enriched in EMRA. Some responding clones were detected in pre-infection memory, suggesting pre-existing cross-reactive memory T cells joined the SARS-CoV-2 response. Only two mild cases were covered in the study, and larger cohorts including severe cases with pre-infection samples were considered necessary. Whether the second-wave clones peaking on day 37 were SARS-CoV-2 specific was not confirmed. Balanced CD4/CD8 phenotypes were observed for clones contracting from day 15 to 85, whereas a bias towards CD4+ was observed for a second wave of clones expanding from day 15 to 37.

The receptor was isolated from an adult woman who had mild COVID-19 (a few samples of this study predate the infection). The sample titles of this study are shuffled in the database, so cell type and time point are left out; the donor was told from shared clones. This chain joins TRBV27 to TRBJ2-3, with 7 bases aligning to TRBD2. Sequenced sample: PBMCs or a T cell subset sorted from them (not recorded which). DNA sequence: TGTGCCAGCAGCCCACCGGGGGGTTCGGATACGCAGTATTTT. Its translation reads: CASSPPGGSDTQYF.